This passage covers 8 T cell receptor beta chains from one sample sequenced in a study of cytomegalovirus exposure and HLA in healthy donors. Primers for the PCR totalled 60 Vbeta and 13 Jbeta. TCRdb's copy holds only in-frame clones and misses some; the assay was immunoSEQ multiplex PCR. The table has 55,000 to 70,000 clones, about 74% seen once. What was sequenced was PBMCs. The receptors originated from a woman aged 60-70 years in good health and CMV-seropositive.

This rearrangement joins TRBV15 to TRBJ1-1; no firm D call. The CDR3 is 13 amino acids. The V end was cut by 6 bases, the J end by 4 bases, with 12 bases between. In germline, CDR1 is LNHNV, CDR2 YYDKDF (reference sequence). CDR3 nucleotide sequence: TGTGCCACCAGTTCAGGCTCGACCACTGAAGCTTTCTTT. Translated: CATSSGSTTEAFF.

The chain carries TRBV7-3 and TRBJ1-2; D is possibly TRBD1 (5 bases). Germline-derived CDR1 and CDR2 are SGHTA and FQGTGA. V lost 2 bases to trimming and J lost 3 bases, with 13 bases between them. This CDR3 contains 15 residues. The CDR3 DNA sequence: TGTGCCAGCAGCTTAGGGGCCGGGCTTGACTATGGCTACACCTTC. Its protein is CASSLGAGLDYGYTF.

The V gene is TRBV2, the J gene TRBJ2-7; the D gene is possibly TRBD1 (5 bases). The V gene's germline CDR1 is SNHLY and CDR2 FYNNEI. This CDR3 is built from 15 residues. Trimming pared 7 bases from V and 3 bases from J, leaving 19 bases between. This CDR3 reads CASKTFSGNNYEQYF. The CDR3 DNA is TGTGCCAGCAAAACATTCTCAGGGAACAACTACGAGCAGTACTTC.

This rearrangement joins TRBV29-1 to TRBJ1-2; TRBD1 agrees at 10 bases. The ends lost 4 bases at V and 5 bases at J; junction bases unmatched: 13. CDR1 and CDR2 from the germline V gene are SQVTM and ANQGSEA. The CDR3 has 16 amino acids. CDR3 residues: CSVGPGAGQGKYGYTF. In DNA, the CDR3 is TGCAGCGTTGGGCCAGGCGCGGGACAGGGGAAATATGGCTACACCTTC.

V and J are TRBV7-9 and TRBJ1-1; D possibly corresponds to TRBD1 (6 bases). V was shortened by 5 bases and J by 1 base, with 11 bases between the two germline ends. The CDR3 is made up of 14 amino acids. Germline CDR1 and CDR2: SEHNR and FQNEAQ (reference sequence). The CDR3 loop reads CASSQMTGNTEAFF. CDR3 coding DNA: TGTGCCAGCAGCCAAATGACAGGGAACACTGAAGCTTTCTTT.

This clone showed up just once. V gene TRBV9 combines with J gene TRBJ2-7, with D uncertain. Trimming left V 0 bases short and J 2 bases short, with 12 bases between. Germline V gene lookup returns CDR1 SGDLS and CDR2 YYNGEE. The length of the CDR3 is 15 residues. The CDR3 is CASSVGTRGPYEQYF. In nucleotides, the CDR3 is TGTGCCAGCAGCGTAGGTACCAGAGGTCCCTACGAGCAGTACTTC.

The chain is built from TRBV18 and TRBJ2-3; TRBD2 matches at 7 bases. J gave up 1 base and V 6 bases, and 10 bases lay outside the gene matches. Germline CDR1 and CDR2: KGHSH and LQKENI. The CDR3 has 16 residues. Here the CDR3 reads CASSPGTTSGTDTQYF. CDR3 sequence (DNA): TGTGCCAGCTCTCCCGGGACTACCTCGGGCACAGATACGCAGTATTTT.

The rearrangement uses TRBV6-6 and TRBJ2-5; no firm D call. Germline lookup yields CDR1 MNHNY and CDR2 SVGAGI (reference sequence). V dropped 0 bases and J dropped 5 bases, with 13 bases sitting between them. This CDR3 has 15 residues. CDR3 loop: CASSYSIGIGETQYF. Written as DNA, the CDR3 is TGTGCCAGCAGTTACTCGATAGGTATCGGGGAGACCCAGTACTTC.